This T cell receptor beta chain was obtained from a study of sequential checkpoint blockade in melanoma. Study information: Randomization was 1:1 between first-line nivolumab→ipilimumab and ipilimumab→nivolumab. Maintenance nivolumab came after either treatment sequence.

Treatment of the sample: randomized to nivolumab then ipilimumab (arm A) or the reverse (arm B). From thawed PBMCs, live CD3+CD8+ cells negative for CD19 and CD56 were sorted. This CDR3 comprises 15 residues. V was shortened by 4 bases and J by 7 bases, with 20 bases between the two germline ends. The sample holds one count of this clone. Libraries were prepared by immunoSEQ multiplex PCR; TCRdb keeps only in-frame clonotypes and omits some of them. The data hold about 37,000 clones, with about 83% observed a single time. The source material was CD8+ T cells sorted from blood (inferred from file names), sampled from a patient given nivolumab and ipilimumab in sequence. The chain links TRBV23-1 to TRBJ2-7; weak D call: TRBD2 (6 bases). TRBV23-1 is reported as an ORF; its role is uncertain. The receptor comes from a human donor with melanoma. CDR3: CASSRSLEGVGEQYF. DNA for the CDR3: TGCGCCAGCAGTCGATCTCTGGAGGGAGTTGGTGAGCAGTACTTC.